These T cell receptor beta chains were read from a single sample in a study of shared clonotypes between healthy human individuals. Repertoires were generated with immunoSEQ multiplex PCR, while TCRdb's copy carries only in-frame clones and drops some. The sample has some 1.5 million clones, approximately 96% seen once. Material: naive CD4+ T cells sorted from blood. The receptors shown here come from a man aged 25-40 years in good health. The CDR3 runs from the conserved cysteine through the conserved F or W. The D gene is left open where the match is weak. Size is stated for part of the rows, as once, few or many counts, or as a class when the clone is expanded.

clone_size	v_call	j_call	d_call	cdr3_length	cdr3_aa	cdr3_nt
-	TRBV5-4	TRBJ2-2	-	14	CASSLGRNTGELFF	TGTGCCAGCAGCTTGGGGCGGAACACCGGGGAGCTGTTTTTT
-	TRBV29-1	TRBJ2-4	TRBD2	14	CSPLGGIAKNIQYF	TGCAGCCCGTTGGGAGGGATTGCCAAAAACATTCAGTACTTC
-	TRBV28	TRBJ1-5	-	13	CASSLQGRKPQHF	TGTGCCAGCAGTTTGCAGGGTAGGAAGCCCCAGCATTTT
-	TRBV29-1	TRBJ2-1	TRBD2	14	CSVAVLAGVGEQFF	TGCAGCGTTGCGGTTCTAGCGGGAGTGGGAGAGCAGTTCTTC
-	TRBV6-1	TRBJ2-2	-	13	CASSENVGGELFF	TGTGCCAGCAGTGAAAACGTTGGCGGGGAGCTGTTTTTT
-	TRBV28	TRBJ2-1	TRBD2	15	CASSLPTSGGNEQFF	TGTGCCAGCAGTTTGCCGACTAGCGGTGGCAATGAGCAGTTCTTC
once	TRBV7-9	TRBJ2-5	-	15	CASSLGWGLQETQYF	TGTGCCAGCAGCTTAGGGTGGGGCCTCCAAGAGACCCAGTACTTC
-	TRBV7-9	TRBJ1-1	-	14	CASSVTGTRTEAFF	TGTGCCAGCAGCGTGACAGGTACGCGGACTGAAGCTTTCTTT
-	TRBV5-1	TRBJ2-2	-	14	CASSLVGLTGELFF	TGCGCCAGCAGCTTGGTCGGGCTCACCGGGGAGCTGTTTTTT
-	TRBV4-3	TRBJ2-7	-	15	CASSHYQRTAYEQYF	TGCGCCAGCAGCCATTATCAGCGGACCGCCTACGAGCAGTACTTC
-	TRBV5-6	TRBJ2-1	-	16	CASSSYRDFPYNEQFF	TGTGCCAGCAGCTCGTACAGGGATTTTCCCTACAATGAGCAGTTCTTC
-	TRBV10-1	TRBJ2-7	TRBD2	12	CASSIPSGEQYF	TGCGCCAGCAGTATACCTAGCGGCGAGCAGTACTTC
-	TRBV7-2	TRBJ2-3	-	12	CASSSSTDTQYF	TGTGCCAGCAGCTCCAGCACAGATACGCAGTATTTT
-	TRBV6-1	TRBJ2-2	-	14	CASSELSNTGELFF	TGTGCCAGCAGTGAACTATCGAACACCGGGGAGCTGTTTTTT
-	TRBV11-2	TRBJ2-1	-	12	CASSLGLGEQFF	TGTGCCAGCAGCTTGGGGTTGGGGGAGCAGTTCTTC
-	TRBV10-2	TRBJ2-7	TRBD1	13	CASSPGQMYEQYF	TGCGCCAGCAGTCCGGGACAGATGTACGAGCAGTACTTC
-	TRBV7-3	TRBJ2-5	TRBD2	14	CASSYQRGEETQYF	TGTGCCAGCAGCTACCAGCGGGGGGAAGAGACCCAGTACTTC
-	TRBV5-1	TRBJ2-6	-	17	CASSSLTTGSGANVLTF	TGCGCCAGCAGCTCACTAACTACAGGGTCTGGGGCCAACGTCCTGACTTTC
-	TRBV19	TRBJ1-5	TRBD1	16	CASCQSGQLSNQPQHF	TGTGCCAGCTGCCAATCGGGACAGCTGAGCAATCAGCCCCAGCATTTT
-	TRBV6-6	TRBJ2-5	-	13	CASSTNRRETQYF	TGTGCCAGCAGTACTAACAGGAGGGAGACCCAGTACTTC
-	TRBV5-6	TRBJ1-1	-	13	CASSLRVATEAFF	TGTGCCAGCAGCTTAAGGGTCGCCACTGAAGCTTTCTTT
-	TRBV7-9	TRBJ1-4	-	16	CASSLGRQTTNEKLFF	TGTGCCAGCAGCTTAGGAAGGCAAACAACTAATGAAAAACTGTTTTTT
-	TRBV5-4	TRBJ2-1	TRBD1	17	CASSTLPGTGFYNQQFF	TGTGCCAGCAGCACTCTGCCCGGGACAGGGTTTTACAATCAGCAGTTCTTC
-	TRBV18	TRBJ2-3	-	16	CASSPIGPSASDTQYF	TGTGCCAGCTCACCCATCGGTCCTAGCGCTTCAGATACGCAGTATTTT
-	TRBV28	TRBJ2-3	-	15	CASSPGTSGSILGYF	-
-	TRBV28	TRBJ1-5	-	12	CASSPWESPQHF	TGTGCCAGCAGCCCCTGGGAATCGCCCCAGCATTTT
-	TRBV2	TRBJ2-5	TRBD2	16	CASSGTGLATSETQYF	TGTGCCAGCAGTGGAACGGGACTAGCGACATCGGAGACCCAGTACTTC
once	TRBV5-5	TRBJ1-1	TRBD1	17	CASSLSGTGTMNTEAFF	TGTGCCAGCAGCTTGTCCGGGACAGGGACTATGAACACTGAAGCTTTCTTT